This T cell receptor beta chain was documented in a study of OX40 agonist ivuxolimab in advanced cancers. Whole-study context: The group had a mean age of around 60 years, ranged from about 23 to 85, and was roughly 80% male. Partial responses, seen in three patients, involved one hepatocellular carcinoma and two cutaneous melanomas.

The CDR3 runs 11 residues. Germline V gene data show CDR1 as MNHEY and CDR2 as SMNVEV (reference sequence). V dropped 4 bases and J dropped 1 base, with 2 bases sitting between them. The table came from immunoSEQ multiplex PCR; TCRdb's copy has only in-frame clones and leaves some out. This table has about 71,000 clones, 94% appearing once. About this clone itself: Other nucleotide sequences from this sample produce the same CDR3.

The rearrangement links TRBV27 to TRBJ2-7; no firm D call. Here the sequenced sample was CD4+ or CD8+ T cells sorted from blood, taken in a trial of the OX40 agonist ivuxolimab. This clonotype was sampled from an adult with an advanced solid tumor such as melanoma, head and neck, liver or kidney cancer. CDR3 DNA sequence: TGTGCCAGCAGTTCTTCCTACGAGCAGTACTTC. It is translated as CASSSSYEQYF.